Below, one T cell receptor beta chain is given with its context. Its antigen is still unknown. This sample was included in a study of CD8 T cells in ankylosing spondylitis. Findings of the study overall: Prior work had noted some motif variants in reactive arthritis blood and synovial fluid. Disease-linked clones bore a CD8+ phenotype, appearing relatively rarely in peripheral blood. What seemed typical of ankylosing spondylitis blood was a TCR beta motif built from 7 or 8 highly homologous variants.

The V gene lost 4 bases and the J gene lost 8 bases, with 20 bases spanning the gap. The CDR3 covers 16 residues. Germline lookup yields CDR1 MGHRA and CDR2 YSYEKL. Researchers built TCR beta libraries using quantitative 5'-RACE with molecular barcodes. TCRdb re-analysed the 5' RACE reads in MiXCR, keeping a single row per CDR3 protein. The profile shows some 700,000 distinct CDR3 sequences, over 15% of them singletons. V usage is TRBV4-1 and J usage is TRBJ1-4; a possible D gene is TRBD1 (6 bases). This TCR was recovered from a male donor with ankylosing spondylitis. The sequenced material came from blood, either unsorted or a sorted T cell fraction (not recorded which). This chain's CDR3 is CASSPNMRGKEEKLFF. CDR3 nucleotide sequence: TGCGCCAGCAGCCCGAATATGAGGGGGAAGGAGGAAAAACTGTTTTTT.